This T cell receptor beta chain was captured in a study of CD4 T cells in relation to SARS-CoV-2 and coronaviruses. Overall study context: Convalescent patients were roughly 8 males and 4 females; two were Hispanic.

Remarks on this clone: Its specificity is not known.

J gave up 9 bases and V 3 bases, and 4 bases lay outside the gene matches. The CDR3 has 12 amino acids. CDR1 is KGHSH, CDR2 LQKENI, per germline. CD4 enrichment then naive enrichment separated naive from memory CD4+ cells. Naive or memory CD4+ cells were cultured 1:1 with T cell-depleted PBMCs plus CEF. Only in-frame clones appear in the TCRdb table, and some are missing; sequencing was by immunoSEQ multiplex PCR. Here the sample spans about 36,000 clones, about three quarters being singletons. Sequenced material: memory CD4+ T cells from PBMCs, cultured in vitro. The TCR originated in an adult with COVID-19. The chain carries TRBV18 and TRBJ2-5, with 7 bases aligning to TRBD1. This chain's CDR3 is CASSPSDRAQYF. In nucleotides, the CDR3 is TGTGCCAGCTCACCGTCAGACAGGGCCCAGTACTTC.